This T cell receptor beta chain was sequenced during a study of breast tumors, draining lymph nodes, adjacent tissues. Study conclusions and caveats: Compared with lymph nodes, tumors were less diverse; compared with nontumor tissue, more.

This clonotype occurred many times. Its antigen remains unidentified. TCRdb re-derived calls from the multiplex PCR reads in MiXCR, one entry per CDR3 protein. Here the sample spans approximately 230,000 distinct CDR3 sequences, roughly a third being singletons. The lymph nodes were axillary draining lymph nodes from breast cancer patients. Looked up from germline, CDR1 is SNHLY and CDR2 is FYNNEI. The CDR3 has 15 amino acids. After removal of 4 bases from V and 4 bases from J, the junction contained 6 bases not matched to a gene. The chain combines TRBV2 with TRBJ2-2, with 7 nucleotides matching TRBD1. The specimen was axillary lymph node tissue. The clonotype comes from a female donor with breast cancer. Some clones in this sample may be carry-over from other donors' samples. This CDR3 reads CASSATDRSTGELFF. For the CDR3, the DNA is TGTGCCAGCAGTGCTACGGACAGGAGCACCGGGGAGCTGTTTTTT.